These T cell receptor beta chains were read from a single sample in a study of T cell responses to AZD1222 COVID-19 vaccine. Generated by immunoSEQ multiplex PCR, the TCRdb table keeps only in-frame clones and is missing some. The repertoire holds some 140,000 clones, with around 92% as singletons. The starting material was peripheral blood, obtained on day 0 of AZD1222 vaccination. The origin of the receptors is an adult in good health. CDR3s include the opening cysteine and the closing phenylalanine or tryptophan. Size tells how often a clone was seen (once, few, many) or the class of an expanded clone, and some rows leave it out.

clone_size j_call v_call cdr3_aa
. TRBJ1-3 TRBV7-9 CASSLARGQGNTIYF
. TRBJ1-4 TRBV3-1/TRBV3-2 CASSKNQNEKLFF
. TRBJ2-7 TRBV5-1 CASGWDGDYEQYF
once TRBJ1-4 TRBV5-4 CASSLVGSEKLFF
. TRBJ1-2 TRBV6-5 CASSRGDSFYGYTF
. TRBJ1-6 TRBV7-2 CASRGGGQLDSPLHF
. TRBJ2-7 TRBV7-2 CASSDRTRGHEQYF
. TRBJ2-7 TRBV5-1 CASSLEQGGAEQYF
. TRBJ1-1 TRBV12-5 CASGSTGLTEAFF
few TRBJ2-7 TRBV4-3 CASSHGQQVQKEQYF
. TRBJ2-5 TRBV27 CASSSMDRRETQYF
. TRBJ1-5 TRBV30 CAWSVASRQPQHF
. TRBJ1-5 TRBV7-9 CASSSPAGTKPQHF
. TRBJ1-1 TRBV29-1 CSVVWGAGTEAFF